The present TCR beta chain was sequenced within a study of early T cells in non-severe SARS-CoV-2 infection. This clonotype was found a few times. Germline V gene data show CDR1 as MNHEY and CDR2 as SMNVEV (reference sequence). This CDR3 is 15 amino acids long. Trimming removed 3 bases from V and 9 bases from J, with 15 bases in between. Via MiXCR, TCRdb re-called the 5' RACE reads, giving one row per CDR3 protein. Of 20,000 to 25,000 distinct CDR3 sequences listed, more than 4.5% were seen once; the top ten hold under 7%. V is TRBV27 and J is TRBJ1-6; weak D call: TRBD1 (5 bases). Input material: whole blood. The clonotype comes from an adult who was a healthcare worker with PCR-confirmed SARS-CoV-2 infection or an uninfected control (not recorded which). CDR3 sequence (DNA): TGTGCCAGCAGTTTCTTCCAGACGGGGGTTTCACCCCTCCACTTT. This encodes CASSFFQTGVSPLHF.